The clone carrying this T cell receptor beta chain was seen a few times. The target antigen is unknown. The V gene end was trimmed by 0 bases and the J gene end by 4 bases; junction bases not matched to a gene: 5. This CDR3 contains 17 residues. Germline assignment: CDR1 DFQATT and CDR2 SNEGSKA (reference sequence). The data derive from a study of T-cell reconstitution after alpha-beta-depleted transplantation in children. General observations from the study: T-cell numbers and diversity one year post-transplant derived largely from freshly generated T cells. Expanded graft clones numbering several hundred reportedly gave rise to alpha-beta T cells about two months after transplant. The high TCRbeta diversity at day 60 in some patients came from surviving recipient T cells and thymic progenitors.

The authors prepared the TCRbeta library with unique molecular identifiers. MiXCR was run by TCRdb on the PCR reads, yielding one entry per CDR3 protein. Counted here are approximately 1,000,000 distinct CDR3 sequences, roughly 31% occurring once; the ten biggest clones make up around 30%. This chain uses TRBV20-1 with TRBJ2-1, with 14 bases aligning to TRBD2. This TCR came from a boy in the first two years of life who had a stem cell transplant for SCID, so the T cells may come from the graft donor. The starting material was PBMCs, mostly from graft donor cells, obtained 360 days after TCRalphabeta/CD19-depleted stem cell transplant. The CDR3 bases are TGCAGTGCTAGAGATCGGACTAGCGGGGGGACTTACAATGAGCAGTTCTTC. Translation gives CSARDRTSGGTYNEQFF.